Listed below are T cell receptor beta chains from one sample, sequenced in a study of cytomegalovirus exposure and HLA in healthy donors. The method was immunoSEQ multiplex PCR; TCRdb's version includes in-frame clones alone and lacks a portion of them. This table holds around 130,000 clones, roughly 89% found once. Input material: PBMCs. The source is a man aged 30-40 years in good health and CMV-seronegative. The CDR3 runs from the conserved cysteine through the conserved F or W. D genes are given only for firm matches. Size is stated for part of the rows, as once, few or many counts, or as a class when the clone is expanded.

TRBV27	-	TRBJ2-3	TRBD1	CASSFYRGGSTDTQYF	TGTGCCAGCAGTTTCTACAGGGGTGGAAGCACAGATACGCAGTATTTT
TRBV27	-	TRBJ2-7	-	CASSSDLYEQYF	TGTGCCAGCAGTTCGGACTTGTACGAGCAGTACTTC
TRBV4-1	-	TRBJ1-1	TRBD1	CASSPQGAAYTEAFF	TGCGCCAGCAGCCCCCAGGGGGCGGCTTACACTGAAGCTTTCTTT
TRBV27	once	TRBJ2-7	-	CASSPTLPDSSYEQYF	TGTGCCAGCAGTCCGACTCTGCCCGACAGCTCCTACGAGCAGTACTTC
TRBV4-3	-	TRBJ2-7	-	CASSQEGAGNYYEQYF	TGCGCCAGCAGCCAAGAAGGGGCAGGGAACTACTACGAGCAGTACTTC
TRBV11-1	-	TRBJ2-1	TRBD2	CASSFLAGGSYNEQFF	TGTGCCAGCAGCTTCTTAGCGGGGGGGTCCTACAATGAGCAGTTCTTC
TRBV18	-	TRBJ1-2	TRBD1	CASSPTSDREHGYTF	TGTGCCAGCTCACCGACCTCGGACAGGGAGCATGGCTACACCTTC
TRBV19	-	TRBJ2-7	-	CASSPFGGSYEQYF	TGTGCCAGTAGTCCCTTTGGAGGCTCCTACGAGCAGTACTTC
TRBV6-1	-	TRBJ1-3	TRBD1	CASSATGGPSGNTIYF	TGTGCCAGCAGTGCGACAGGGGGCCCATCTGGAAACACCATATATTTT
TRBV4-1	-	TRBJ1-5	-	CASSPTYLSNQPQHF	TGCGCCAGCAGCCCGACATATCTTAGCAATCAGCCCCAGCATTTT
TRBV4-3	-	TRBJ1-6	TRBD1	CASSQDRGLENSPLHF	TGCGCCAGCAGCCAAGACAGGGGGCTCGAGAATTCACCCCTCCACTTT
TRBV6-5	-	TRBJ2-3	-	CASSYSTSTDTQYF	TGTGCCAGCAGTTACTCTACTAGCACAGATACGCAGTATTTT
TRBV2	-	TRBJ2-3	TRBD1	CASRDRGRTDTQYF	TGTGCCAGCAGGGACAGGGGGCGCACAGATACGCAGTATTTT
TRBV6-5	-	TRBJ2-7	-	CASRRYRDMPYEQYF	TGTGCCAGCAGGCGATACCGGGACATGCCCTACGAGCAGTACTTC
TRBV27	-	TRBJ2-7	-	CASSVASGLYEQYF	TGTGCCAGCAGTGTAGCCAGCGGGCTTTACGAGCAGTACTTC
TRBV18	-	TRBJ1-5	-	CASSPAMGAQPQHF	TGTGCCAGCTCACCAGCCATGGGGGCCCAGCCCCAGCATTTT
TRBV5-4	-	TRBJ2-3	TRBD2	CASSLAGGRTDTQYF	TGTGCCAGCAGCTTGGCGGGGGGGAGAACAGATACGCAGTATTTT
TRBV28	-	TRBJ1-1	TRBD1	CASGIQGARTEAFF	TGTGCCAGCGGAATTCAGGGGGCGCGAACTGAAGCTTTCTTT
TRBV5-1	-	TRBJ2-2	TRBD1	CASNPFTRTGFNTGELFF	TGCGCCAGCAACCCCTTCACACGGACAGGATTTAACACCGGGGAGCTGTTTTTT